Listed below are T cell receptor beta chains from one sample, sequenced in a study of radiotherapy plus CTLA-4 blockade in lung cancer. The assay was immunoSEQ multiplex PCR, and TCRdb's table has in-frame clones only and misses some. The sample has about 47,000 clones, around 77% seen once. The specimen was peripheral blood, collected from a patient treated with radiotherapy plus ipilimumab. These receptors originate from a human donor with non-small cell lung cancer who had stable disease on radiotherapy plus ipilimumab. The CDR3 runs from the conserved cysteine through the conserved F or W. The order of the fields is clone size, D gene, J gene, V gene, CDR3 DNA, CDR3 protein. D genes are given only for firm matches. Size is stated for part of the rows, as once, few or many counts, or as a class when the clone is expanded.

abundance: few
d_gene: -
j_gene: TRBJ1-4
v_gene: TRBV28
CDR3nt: TGTGCCAGCAGTTTGATGGGTTATAATGAAAAACTGTTTTTT
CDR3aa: CASSLMGYNEKLFF

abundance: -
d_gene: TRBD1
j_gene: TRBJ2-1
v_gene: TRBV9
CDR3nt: TGTGCCAGCAGCGTAGGGACAGGGGGCTCTGAGCAGTTCTTC
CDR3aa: CASSVGTGGSEQFF

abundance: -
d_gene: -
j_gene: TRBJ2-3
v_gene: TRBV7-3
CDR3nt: TGTGCCAGCAGCTCAGTGGCGTGGGGGACGGGCACAGATACGCAGTATTTT
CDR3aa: CASSSVAWGTGTDTQYF

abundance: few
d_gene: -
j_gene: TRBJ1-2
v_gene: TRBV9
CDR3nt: TGTGCCAGCAGCTTGGGAGGGATATTGGCTAACTATGGCTACACCTTC
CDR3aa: CASSLGGILANYGYTF

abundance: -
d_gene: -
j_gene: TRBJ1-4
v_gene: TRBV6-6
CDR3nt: TGTGCCAGCAGTTACTCGCTGGCAGGGAATGAAAAACTGTTTTTT
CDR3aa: CASSYSLAGNEKLFF

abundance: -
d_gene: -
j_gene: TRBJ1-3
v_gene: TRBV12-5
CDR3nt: TGTGCTAGTGGTTTGCCCTTCCCTGGAAACACCATATATTTT
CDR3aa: CASGLPFPGNTIYF

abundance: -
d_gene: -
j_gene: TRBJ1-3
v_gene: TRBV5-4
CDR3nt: TGTGCCAGCAGCCTCCAGGGTACTGGAAACACCATATATTTT
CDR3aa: CASSLQGTGNTIYF

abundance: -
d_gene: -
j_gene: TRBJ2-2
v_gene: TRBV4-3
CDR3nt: TGCGCCAGCAGCCTCACCGGGGAGCTGTTTTTT
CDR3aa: CASSLTGELFF

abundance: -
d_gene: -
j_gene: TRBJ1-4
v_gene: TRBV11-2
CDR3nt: TGTGCCAGCAGCTTAGGGGGTAATGAAAAACTGTTTTTT
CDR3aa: CASSLGGNEKLFF

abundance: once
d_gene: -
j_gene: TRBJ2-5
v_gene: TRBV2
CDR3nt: TGTGCCAGCATGGGTGGAGGGCTGGCCCAGTACTTC
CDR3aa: CASMGGGLAQYF

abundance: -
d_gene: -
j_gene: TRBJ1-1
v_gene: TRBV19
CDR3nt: TGTGCCAGTAGTCTTACCCTTATGATTGGAGCTAACACTGAAGCTTTCTTT
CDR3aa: CASSLTLMIGANTEAFF

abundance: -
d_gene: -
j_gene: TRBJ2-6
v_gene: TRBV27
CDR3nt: TGTGCCAGCAGTTTATCTCCCCGGGGAGCTGGGGCCAACGTCCTGACTTTC
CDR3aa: CASSLSPRGAGANVLTF

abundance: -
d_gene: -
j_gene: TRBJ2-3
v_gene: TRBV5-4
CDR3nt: TGTGCCAGCAGCAGGCCGGGACTTAGCACAGATACGCAGTATTTT
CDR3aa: CASSRPGLSTDTQYF

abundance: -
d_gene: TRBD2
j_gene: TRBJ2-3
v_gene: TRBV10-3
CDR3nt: TGTGCCATCGGACTAGCGGGTCGAGATACGCAGTATTTT
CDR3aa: CAIGLAGRDTQYF

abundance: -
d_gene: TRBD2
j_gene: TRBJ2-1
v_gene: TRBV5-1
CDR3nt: TGCGCCAGCAGCACCGGGACTACTATCAATGAGCAGTTCTTC
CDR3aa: CASSTGTTINEQFF

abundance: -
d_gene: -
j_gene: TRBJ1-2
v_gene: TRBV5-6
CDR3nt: TGTGCCAGCAGCTTGTACCCCCCTAACTATGGCTACACCTTC
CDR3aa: CASSLYPPNYGYTF

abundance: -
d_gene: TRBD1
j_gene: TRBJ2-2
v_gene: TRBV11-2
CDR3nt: TGTGCCAGCAGCCGACCCCTTTCGACAGGGCACGGGGAGCTGTTTTTT
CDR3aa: CASSRPLSTGHGELFF

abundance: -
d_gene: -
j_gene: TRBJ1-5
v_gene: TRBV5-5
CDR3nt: TGTGCCAGCAGCTTGACAGGCAATCAGCCCCAGCATTTT
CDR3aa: CASSLTGNQPQHF

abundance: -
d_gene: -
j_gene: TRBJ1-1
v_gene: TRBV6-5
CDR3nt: TGTGCCAGCAGTTACTTCTCGAAGATAGACGAGGGAGCTTTCTTT
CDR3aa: CASSYFSKIDEGAFF

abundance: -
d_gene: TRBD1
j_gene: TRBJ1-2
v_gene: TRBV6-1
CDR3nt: TGTGCCAGCAGCCCCAGGGGGGCTGGCTACACCTTC
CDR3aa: CASSPRGAGYTF

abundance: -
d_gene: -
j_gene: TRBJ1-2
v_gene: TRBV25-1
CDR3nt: TGTGCCAGCAGTGAGGCGACTACTAAGGGCTACACCTTC
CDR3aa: CASSEATTKGYTF

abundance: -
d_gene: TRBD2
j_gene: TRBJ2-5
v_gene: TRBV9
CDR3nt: TGTGCCAGCAGCCCGCGACTAGCGGGAGAAGAGACCCAGTACTTC
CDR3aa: CASSPRLAGEETQYF

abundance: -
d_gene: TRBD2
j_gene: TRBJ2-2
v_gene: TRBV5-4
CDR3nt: TGTGCCAGCAGTATAAGACTAGCGGGGGTCGGGGAGCTGTTTTTT
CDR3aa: CASSIRLAGVGELFF

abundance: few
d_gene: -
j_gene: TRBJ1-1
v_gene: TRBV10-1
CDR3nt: TGCGCCAGCAGTGAGTCTGTCGCAGGTGGGAACACTGAAGCTTTCTTT
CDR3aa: CASSESVAGGNTEAFF

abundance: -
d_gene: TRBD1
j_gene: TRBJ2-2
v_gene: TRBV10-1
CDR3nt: TGCGCCAGCAGTGAGGGGGGACAGGGTTTGAGCACCGGGGAGCTGTTTTTT
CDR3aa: CASSEGGQGLSTGELFF

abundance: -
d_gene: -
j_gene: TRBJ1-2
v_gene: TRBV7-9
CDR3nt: TGTGCCAGCAGCTTATCAGAAATAGATGGCTACACCTTC
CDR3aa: CASSLSEIDGYTF

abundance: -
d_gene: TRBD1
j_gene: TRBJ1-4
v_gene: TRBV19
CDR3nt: TGTGCCAGTGACACAACAGGGGCCGGAGAAAAACTGTTTTTT
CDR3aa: CASDTTGAGEKLFF

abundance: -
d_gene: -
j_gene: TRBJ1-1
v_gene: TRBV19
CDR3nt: TGTGCCAGTAAAACGGGCTTGAACACTGAAGCTTTCTTT
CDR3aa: CASKTGLNTEAFF

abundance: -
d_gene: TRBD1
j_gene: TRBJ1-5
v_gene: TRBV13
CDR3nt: TGTGCCAGCAGCTTAGGACGAACAGGGGGGCAGCCCCAGCATTTT
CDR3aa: CASSLGRTGGQPQHF

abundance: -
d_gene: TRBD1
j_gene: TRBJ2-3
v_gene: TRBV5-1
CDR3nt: TGCGCCAGCAGCATTGGACAGGGGAGGACAGATACGCAGTATTTT
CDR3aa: CASSIGQGRTDTQYF

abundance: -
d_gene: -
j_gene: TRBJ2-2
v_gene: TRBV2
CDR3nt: TGTGCCAGCAGTTGGGACGGAAACACCGGGGAGCTGTTTTTT
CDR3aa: CASSWDGNTGELFF

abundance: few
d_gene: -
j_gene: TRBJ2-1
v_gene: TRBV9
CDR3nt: TGTGCCAGCAGCGCATGGGACAACTCCTACAATGAGCAGTTCTTC
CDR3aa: CASSAWDNSYNEQFF

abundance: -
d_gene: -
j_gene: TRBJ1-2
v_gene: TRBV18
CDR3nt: TGTGCCAGCTCACCTAAAGGGGGAACAGGAGGGGTCTATGGCTACACCTTC
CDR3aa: CASSPKGGTGGVYGYTF

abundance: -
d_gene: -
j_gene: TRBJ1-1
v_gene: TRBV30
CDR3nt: TGTGCCTGGAGTGTAATTGGGGGCACTGAAGCTTTCTTT
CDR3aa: CAWSVIGGTEAFF

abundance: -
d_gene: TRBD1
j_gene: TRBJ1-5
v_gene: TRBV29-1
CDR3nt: TGCAGCGCCCAAACGGGGGCAGGGGGGAACCAGCCCCAGCATTTT
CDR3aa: CSAQTGAGGNQPQHF

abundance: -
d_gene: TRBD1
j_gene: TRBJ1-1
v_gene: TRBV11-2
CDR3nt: TGTGCCAGCAGCTTAGCCGGGACAGGGGCCACTGAAGCTTTCTTT
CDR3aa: CASSLAGTGATEAFF

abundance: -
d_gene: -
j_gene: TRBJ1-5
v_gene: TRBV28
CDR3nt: TGTGCCAGCAGTACTCCAGGGGATAGCAATCAGCCCCAGCATTTT
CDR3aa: CASSTPGDSNQPQHF

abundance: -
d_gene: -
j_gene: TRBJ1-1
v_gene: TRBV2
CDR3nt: TGTGCCAGCAGTGAATCTCCAGACACTGAAGCTTTCTTT
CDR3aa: CASSESPDTEAFF

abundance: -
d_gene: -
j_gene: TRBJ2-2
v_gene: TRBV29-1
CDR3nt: TGCAGCGTTGAACCAAGGGCTTCCGGGGAGCTGTTTTTT
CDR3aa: CSVEPRASGELFF

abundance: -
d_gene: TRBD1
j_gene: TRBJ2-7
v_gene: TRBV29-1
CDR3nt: TGCAGCGTTGAATCAGGGGGCGAGTCCTACGAGCAGTACTTC
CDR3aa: CSVESGGESYEQYF

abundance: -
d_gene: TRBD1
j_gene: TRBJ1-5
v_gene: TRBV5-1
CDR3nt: TGCGCCAGCAAACAGGGGATTACTAGCAATCAGCCCCAGCATTTT
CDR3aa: CASKQGITSNQPQHF

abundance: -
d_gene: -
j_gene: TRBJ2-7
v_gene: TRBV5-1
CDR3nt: TGCGCCAGCAGCTTGGAGCGAGGACCCTACGAGCAGTACTTC
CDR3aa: CASSLERGPYEQYF

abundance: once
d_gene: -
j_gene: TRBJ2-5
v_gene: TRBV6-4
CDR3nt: TGTGCCAGCAGTGAAGGGCCGGGGAAGGGTTCAGAGACCCAGTACTTC
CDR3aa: CASSEGPGKGSETQYF

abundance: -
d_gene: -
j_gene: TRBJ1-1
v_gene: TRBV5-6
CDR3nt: TGTGCCAGCACCTTTTCAGGGCTCACTGAAGCTTTCTTT
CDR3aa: CASTFSGLTEAFF